The next 22 T cell receptor beta chains were all read from a single sample in a study of T cell repertoires in cytomegalovirus infection. TCRdb re-analysed the reads in MiXCR, keeping a single row per CDR3 protein. The sample lists about 490,000 distinct CDR3 sequences; about 25% were seen once. Sequencing was performed on PBMCs. The receptors were sampled from a human donor in good health (CMV status not recorded). Some clones in this sample may be carry-over from other donors' samples.

This clonotype showed up just once. The V and J genes are TRBV4-1 and TRBJ1-2; D is unclear. The CDR3 covers 16 residues. Trimming took 0 bases from V and 2 from J, leaving 13 bases between them. The germline CDR1 and CDR2 sequences are MGHRA and YSYEKL. CDR3 residues: CASSQDNPGENYGYTF. CDR3 in DNA: TGCGCCAGCAGCCAAGATAATCCAGGTGAAAACTATGGCTACACCTTC.

The gene calls are TRBV6-6 and TRBJ1-3; a weak D match, TRBD1 (6 bases). The CDR3 spans 17 residues. In germline, CDR1 is MNHNY, CDR2 SVGAGI (reference sequence). With 0 bases removed from V and 3 bases from J, the gap between germline ends came to 15 bases. CDR3 region: CASSYSRAGAVGNTIYF. The CDR3, as DNA: TGTGCCAGCAGTTACTCGAGGGCAGGGGCTGTTGGAAACACCATATATTTT.

A few counts support this clonotype. This chain connects TRBV28 to TRBJ1-2, with a tentative D call TRBD1 (5 bases). Trimming took 7 bases from V and 8 from J, leaving 20 bases between them. Germline CDR1 is MDHEN and CDR2 is SYDVKM. The CDR3 covers 14 residues. CDR3 region: CASILALGLRGYTF. As DNA, the CDR3 is TGTGCCAGCATCCTGGCTCTGGGGCTACGGGGCTACACCTTC.

CDR3 DNA: TGCGCCAGCAGCCAAGCCATTTGGACGAAATCTAACTATGGCTACACCTTC. It yields the protein CASSQAIWTKSNYGYTF. The J gene is TRBJ1-2, the V gene TRBV4-1; unclear D gene. This CDR3 contains 17 residues. CDR1 MGHRA and CDR2 YSYEKL come from the germline V gene. The V and J ends lost 1 base and 0 bases respectively, with 15 bases between them.

This clonotype was found a few times. The chain carries TRBV6-6 and TRBJ1-1; weak D call: TRBD1 (5 bases). The germline CDR1 and CDR2 sequences are MNHNY and SVGAGI (reference sequence). V lost 4 bases to trimming and J lost 1 base, with 13 bases between them. The length of the CDR3 is 15 residues. CDR3 loop: CASSFPGTGNTEAFF. For the CDR3, the DNA is TGTGCCAGCAGTTTCCCCGGGACGGGGAACACTGAAGCTTTCTTT.

This clonotype has just a few counts. This chain uses TRBV12-5 with TRBJ1-1; 7 bases fit TRBD1. Germline assignment: CDR1 LGHNT and CDR2 FRNRAP. The CDR3 is made up of 13 amino acids. With 4 bases clipped from V and 4 bases from J, the junction kept 3 bases outside the gene matches. The CDR3 is CASGSGTATEAFF. CDR3 sequence (DNA): TGTGCTAGTGGTTCCGGGACAGCCACTGAAGCTTTCTTT.

This clonotype was seen a few times. This sequence joins TRBV27 and TRBJ2-3, with 12 nucleotides matching TRBD2. The CDR3 covers 16 residues. The junction had 6 bases not matched to a gene; V was cut back by 4 bases and J by 4 bases. The germline CDR1 and CDR2 sequences are MNHEY and SMNVEV (reference sequence). CDR3 nucleotide sequence: TGTGCCAGCAGTTCACTACTAGCGGGAGGCTCAGATACGCAGTATTTT. It is translated as CASSSLLAGGSDTQYF.

CDR3: CASSKGVGLAGVEQFF. The CDR3 DNA sequence: TGTGCCAGCAGCAAGGGGGTCGGACTAGCGGGCGTCGAGCAGTTCTTC. The chain is built from TRBV11-2 and TRBJ2-1; 11 bases agree with TRBD2. The CDR3 sequence is 16 residues long. The V segment lost 5 bases and the J segment 10 bases; nucleotides outside the gene matches: 13. Germline lookup yields CDR1 SGHAT and CDR2 FQNNGV.

CDR3: CASSLAHYLGEQYV. CDR3 DNA: TGTGCCAGCAGCTTAGCCCACTACCTGGGGGAGCAGTACGTC. This sequence joins TRBV11-3 and TRBJ2-7; D unresolved. Trimming took off 1 base at V and 7 bases at J, with 14 bases between the two ends. Germline assignment: CDR1 SGHNT and CDR2 YENEEA. The CDR3 spans 14 residues.

This chain joins TRBV20-1 and TRBJ1-2; possibly TRBD1 for D (5 bases). In germline, CDR1 is DFQATT, CDR2 SNEGSKA (reference sequence). The CDR3 has 12 amino acids. In nucleotides, the CDR3 is TGCATCCCACCTACAGGCGACTATGGCTACACCTTC. This gives the protein CIPPTGDYGYTF.

The rearrangement joins TRBV20-1 to TRBJ2-1; D is perhaps TRBD2 (5 bases). Germline lookup yields CDR1 DFQATT and CDR2 SNEGSKA (reference sequence). The CDR3 extends over 13 amino acids. V lost 6 bases and J 4 bases, leaving 13 bases between the germline ends. The CDR3 loop is CSAESGRYNEQFF. DNA of the CDR3: TGCAGTGCAGAGAGTGGGAGATACAATGAGCAGTTCTTC.

This chain joins TRBV19 and TRBJ1-6; D is possibly TRBD1 (5 bases). Per the germline V gene, CDR1 is LNHDA and CDR2 is SQIVND (reference sequence). Deletions cut 3 bases from V and 7 bases from J, with 10 bases between. This CDR3 comprises 14 residues. The CDR3 loop reads CASSIRDLNSPLHF. The CDR3 DNA is TGTGCCAGTAGTATCCGGGACCTAAATTCACCCCTCCACTTT.

In this sample, this clonotype turned up a few times. The chain recombines TRBV28 with TRBJ2-5, with D possibly matching TRBD1 (5 bases). This CDR3 spans 13 amino acids. Germline V gives CDR1 MDHEN, CDR2 SYDVKM. V was trimmed by 3 bases and J by 1 base, leaving 6 bases between them. The CDR3 nucleotides are TGTGCCAGCAGTTTTGACAGCCAAGAGACCCAGTACTTC. It codes for CASSFDSQETQYF.

This chain links TRBV7-2 with TRBJ2-1; TRBD1 matches 8 bases. The length of the CDR3 is 13 residues. The junction had 4 bases not matched to a gene; V was cut back by 3 bases and J by 9 bases. Germline assignment: CDR1 SGHTA and CDR2 FQGNSA. The CDR3 DNA reads as TGTGCCAGCAGCTTCGACAGGGGCCCTGAGCAGTTCTTC. Its translation is CASSFDRGPEQFF.

The rearrangement uses TRBV7-8 and TRBJ1-6; D unresolved. CDR3 length equals 12 residues. In germline, CDR1 is SGHVS, CDR2 FQNEAQ. The V end was cut by 8 bases, the J end by 6 bases, with 8 bases between. The CDR3 coding sequence is TGTGCCAGCGGAGTCATTAATTCACCCCTCCACTTT. This gives the protein CASGVINSPLHF.

The sample holds a few counts of this clonotype. This chain uses TRBV6-2 or TRBV6-3 with TRBJ1-5, with D unresolved. The germline CDR1 and CDR2 sequences are MNHEY and SVGEGT. The CDR3 runs 16 residues. V was cut by 3 bases and J by 3 bases, with 15 bases left in between. Here the CDR3 DNA reads TGTGCCAGCAGTTATTCAGTAGGGCCATCCAATCAGCCCCAGCATTTT. This sequence encodes CASSYSVGPSNQPQHF.

The chain is built from TRBV6-2 or TRBV6-3 and TRBJ2-5; 13 nucleotides match TRBD2. With V trimmed by 7 bases and J by 5 bases, 22 bases remained unmatched. The CDR3 is made up of 20 amino acids. The germline CDR1 and CDR2 sequences are MNHEY and SVGEGT. Here the CDR3 DNA reads TGTGCCAGCATCCCCTCCCGGCGGACTAGCGGGAGACGCCTCCGGGAGACCCAGTACTTC. Its protein is CASIPSRRTSGRRLRETQYF.

The CDR3 protein is CASSFLIGGRTEAFF. The CDR3 DNA is TGTGCCAGCAGCTTTCTCATTGGCGGGAGGACTGAAGCTTTCTTT. J is TRBJ1-1 and V is TRBV7-4; D is unclear. CDR3 length equals 15 residues. Looked up from germline, CDR1 is SGHVT and CDR2 is SQSDAQ. The V and J ends lost 3 bases and 5 bases respectively, with 16 bases between them. The full variable domain, in which reference TRBV7-4 and TRBJ1-1 provide the parts outside the CDR3, is GAGVSQSPRYKVAKRGRDVALRCDSISGHVTLYWYRQTLGQGSEVLTYSQSDAQRDKSGRPSGRFSAERPERSVSTLKIQRTEQGDSAVYLCASSFLIGGRTEAFFGQGTRLTVV.

This clonotype was observed many times. The chain combines TRBV7-2 with TRBJ2-7; D is uncertain. Germline V gene sequence: CDR1 SGHTA, CDR2 FQGNSA. The CDR3 covers 14 residues. With 1 base removed from V and 2 bases from J, the gap between germline ends came to 9 bases. The CDR3, as DNA: TGTGCCAGCAGCTTAGAGGGCCTCCCCTACGAGCAGTACGTC. This gives the protein CASSLEGLPYEQYV.

The chain uses TRBV27 and TRBJ2-1, with 7 positions matching TRBD2. CDR3 length equals 14 residues. Germline values: CDR1 MNHEY, CDR2 SMNVEV (reference sequence). The J segment lost 6 bases and the V segment lost 9 bases, leaving 11 bases of the junction unmatched. CDR3 bases: TGTGCCAGTATGGGGGGGGGGATTACCAATGAGCAGTTCTTC. This codes for CASMGGGITNEQFF.

On this clonotype: Because the CDR3's place on the DNA is in doubt, the DNA is left out and the CDR3 is given as listed by TCRdb. The V gene is TRBV6-6, the J gene TRBJ1-4. The V gene's germline CDR1 is MNHNY and CDR2 SVGAGI (reference sequence). The CDR3 is 15 amino acids long, termini counted. The CDR3 region is CASTSVAATNEKLFF.

J is TRBJ2-7 and V is TRBV6-6; D remains ambiguous. Trimming cost V 2 bases and J 0 bases, with 8 bases left between them. CDR1 is MNHNY and CDR2 is SVGAGI in the germline V gene (reference sequence). The CDR3 spans 14 residues. The CDR3 spells CASSYGLSSYEQYV. DNA for the CDR3: TGTGCCAGCAGTTACGGCCTGAGCTCCTACGAGCAGTACGTC.